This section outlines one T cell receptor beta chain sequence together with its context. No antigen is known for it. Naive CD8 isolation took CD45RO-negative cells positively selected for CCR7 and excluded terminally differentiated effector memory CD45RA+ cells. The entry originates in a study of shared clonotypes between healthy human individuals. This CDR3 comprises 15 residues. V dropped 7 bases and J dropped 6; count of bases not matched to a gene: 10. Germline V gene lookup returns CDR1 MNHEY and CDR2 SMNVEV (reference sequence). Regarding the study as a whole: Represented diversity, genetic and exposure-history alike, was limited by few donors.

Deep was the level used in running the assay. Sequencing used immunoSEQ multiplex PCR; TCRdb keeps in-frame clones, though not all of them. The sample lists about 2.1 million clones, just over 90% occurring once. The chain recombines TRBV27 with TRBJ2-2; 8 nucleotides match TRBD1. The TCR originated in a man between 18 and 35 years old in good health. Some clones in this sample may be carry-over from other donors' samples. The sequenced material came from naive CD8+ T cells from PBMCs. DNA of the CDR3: TGTGCCAGCACCCACCGCGAGACAGGGGCCGGGGAGCTGTTTTTT. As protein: CASTHRETGAGELFF.